This T cell receptor beta chain was identified in a study of blood T cell repertoires in COVID-19. Whole-study context: The United States, Italy and Spain were the sources of the acute and convalescent COVID-19 samples.

V dropped 6 bases and J dropped 1; count of bases not matched to a gene: 3. This CDR3 has 13 amino acids. Germline CDR1 LNHDA, CDR2 SQIVND (reference sequence). This clone was seen repeatedly, ten times or more. The repertoire was sequenced with immunoSEQ multiplex PCR; TCRdb's copy has only in-frame clones and lacks some. The sample holds hundreds of thousands of clones, roughly nine tenths seen once. V gene TRBV19 combines with J gene TRBJ2-7, with 7 bases lining up with TRBD1. The origin of this receptor is a man aged 25-45 years who had recovered from COVID-19. The sample comprised PBMCs or T cells enriched from blood (not recorded which). In DNA, the CDR3 is TGTGCCAGTAGACGGGACAGTTCCTACGAGCAGTACTTC. This sequence encodes CASRRDSSYEQYF.